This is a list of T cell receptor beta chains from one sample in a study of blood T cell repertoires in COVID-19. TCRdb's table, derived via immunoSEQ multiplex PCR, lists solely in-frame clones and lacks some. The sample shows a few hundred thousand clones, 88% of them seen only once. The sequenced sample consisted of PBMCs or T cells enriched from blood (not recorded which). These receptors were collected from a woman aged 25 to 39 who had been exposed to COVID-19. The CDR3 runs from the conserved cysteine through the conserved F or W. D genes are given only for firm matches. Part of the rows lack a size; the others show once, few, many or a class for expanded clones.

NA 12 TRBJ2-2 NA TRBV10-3 CAISLNTGELFF TGTGCCATCAGTCTTAACACCGGGGAGCTGTTTTTT
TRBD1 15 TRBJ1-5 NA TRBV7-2 CASSLEGARGQPQHF TGTGCCAGCAGCTTAGAGGGGGCGCGGGGTCAGCCCCAGCATTTT
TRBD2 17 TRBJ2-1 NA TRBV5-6 CASSLSRSSGNYNEQFF TGTGCCAGCAGCTTAAGCCGGAGTAGCGGGAATTACAATGAGCAGTTCTTC
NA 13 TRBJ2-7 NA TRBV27 CASSLDSSYEQYF TGTGCCAGCAGTTTAGACAGCTCCTACGAGCAGTACTTC
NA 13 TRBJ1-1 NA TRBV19 CASSIRIPTEAFF TGTGCCAGTAGTATTAGAATCCCCACTGAAGCTTTCTTT
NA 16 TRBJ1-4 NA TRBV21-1 CASSKTGGRTVEKLFF TGTGCCAGCAGCAAAACAGGGGGCCGGACGGTGGAAAAACTGTTTTTT
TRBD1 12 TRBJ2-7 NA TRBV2 CASGQGAGEQYF TGTGCCAGCGGTCAGGGGGCGGGCGAGCAGTACTTC
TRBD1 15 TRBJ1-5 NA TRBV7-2 CASSHSGQGNQPQHF TGTGCCAGCAGTCACTCTGGACAGGGCAATCAGCCCCAGCATTTT
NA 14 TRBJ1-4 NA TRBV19 CASNQAATNEKLFF TGTGCCAGTAATCAAGCTGCAACTAATGAAAAACTGTTTTTT
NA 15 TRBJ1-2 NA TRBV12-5 CASGSTPGPGSGYTF TGTGCTAGTGGTTCCACACCGGGCCCAGGGTCTGGCTACACCTTC
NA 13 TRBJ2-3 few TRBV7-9 CASSLRQTDTQYF TGTGCCAGCAGCTTAAGACAGACAGATACGCAGTATTTT
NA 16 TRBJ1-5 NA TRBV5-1 CASSLAPGNSNQPQHF TGCGCCAGCAGCTTGGCTCCGGGGAATAGCAATCAGCCCCAGCATTTT
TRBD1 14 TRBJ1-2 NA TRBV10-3 CAIMTSTGPGGYTF TGTGCCATCATGACGTCGACAGGGCCTGGTGGCTACACCTTC
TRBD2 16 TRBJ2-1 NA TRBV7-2 CASSSPSGSAYNEQFF TGTGCCAGCAGCTCACCCAGCGGGAGTGCTTACAATGAGCAGTTCTTC
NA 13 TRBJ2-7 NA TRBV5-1 CASSFEGWDEQYF TGCGCCAGCAGCTTTGAGGGTTGGGACGAGCAGTACTTC
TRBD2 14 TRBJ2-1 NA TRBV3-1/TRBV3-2 CASSTSGSINEQFF TGTGCCAGCAGCACTAGCGGGAGTATTAATGAGCAGTTCTTC
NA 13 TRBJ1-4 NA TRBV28 CASSFGVDEKLFF TGTGCCAGCAGTTTCGGGGTCGACGAAAAACTGTTTTTT
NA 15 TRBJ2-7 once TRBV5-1 CASSLAEDRASEQYF TGCGCCAGCAGCTTGGCCGAGGACAGAGCCTCAGAGCAGTACTTC
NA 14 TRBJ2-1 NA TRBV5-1 CASSSLSLNGEQFF TGCGCCAGCAGCTCCCTAAGCTTAAACGGTGAGCAGTTCTTC
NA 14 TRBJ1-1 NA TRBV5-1 CASSLVGAQTEAFF TGCGCCAGCAGCTTGGTGGGGGCGCAAACTGAAGCTTTCTTT
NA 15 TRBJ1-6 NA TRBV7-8 CASSLAGLYNSPLHF TGTGCCAGCAGCTTAGCGGGACTTTATAATTCACCCCTCCACTTT
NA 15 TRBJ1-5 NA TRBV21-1 CASSKGAGCNQPQHF TGTGCCAGCAGCAAAGGGGCAGGTTGCAATCAGCCCCAGCATTTT
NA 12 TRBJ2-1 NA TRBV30 CAWSVRDSRQFF TGTGCCTGGAGTGTACGGGACTCTCGGCAGTTCTTC
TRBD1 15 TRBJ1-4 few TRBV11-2 CASSHPGQVNEKLFF TGTGCCAGCAGCCATCCGGGACAGGTTAATGAAAAACTGTTTTTT
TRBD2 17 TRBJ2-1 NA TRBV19 CASRPRGASGRAGEQFF TGTGCCAGTAGACCCCGCGGTGCTAGCGGGAGGGCTGGGGAGCAGTTCTTC
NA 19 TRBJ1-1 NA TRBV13 CASSSLSGFETRAGLEAFF TGTGCCAGCAGCTCTCTCTCAGGGTTCGAGACTAGGGCCGGTCTTGAAGCTTTCTTT
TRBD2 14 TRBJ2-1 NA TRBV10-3 CAITGTSGRAEQFF TGTGCCATCACCGGGACTAGCGGGAGGGCTGAGCAGTTCTTC
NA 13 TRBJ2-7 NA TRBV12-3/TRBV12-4 CASSFVGGYEQYF TGTGCCAGCAGTTTTGTTGGAGGCTACGAGCAGTACTTC
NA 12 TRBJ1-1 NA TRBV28 CASSLSGDKTFF TGTGCCAGCAGTTTGTCAGGGGATAAAACTTTCTTT
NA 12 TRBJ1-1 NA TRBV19 CASSQGNTEAFF TGTGCCAGTAGTCAGGGGAACACTGAAGCTTTCTTT
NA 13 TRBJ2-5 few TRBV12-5 CASGLGTVETQYF TGTGCTAGTGGTTTGGGGACAGTAGAGACCCAGTACTTC
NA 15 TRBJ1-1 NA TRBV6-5 CASSTPYTRNTEAFF TGTGCCAGCAGTACCCCTTACACCAGGAACACTGAAGCTTTCTTT
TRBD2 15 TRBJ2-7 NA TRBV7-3 CASSLAGGASYEQYF TGTGCCAGCAGCCTAGCGGGAGGAGCGTCCTACGAGCAGTACTTC
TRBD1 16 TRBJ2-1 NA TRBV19 CASSIAPGQGSHEQFF TGTGCCAGTAGTATAGCCCCCGGACAGGGTAGTCATGAGCAGTTCTTC
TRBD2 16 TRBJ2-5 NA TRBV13 CASSSRLAGSQETQYF TGTGCCAGCAGCTCCAGACTAGCGGGGTCACAAGAGACCCAGTACTTC
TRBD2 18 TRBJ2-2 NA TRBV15 CATSRGPTSGRFTGELFF TGTGCCACCAGCAGAGGTCCGACTAGCGGGAGGTTCACCGGGGAGCTGTTTTTT
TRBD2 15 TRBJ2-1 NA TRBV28 CASSPTSGSYNEQFF TGTGCCAGCAGTCCAACTAGCGGGTCCTACAATGAGCAGTTCTTC
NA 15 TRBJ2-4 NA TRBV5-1 CASSLNRQTKNIQYF TGCGCCAGCAGCTTGAACAGGCAAACCAAAAACATTCAGTACTTC
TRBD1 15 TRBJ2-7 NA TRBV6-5 CASSYSQTQGYEQYF TGTGCCAGCAGTTACTCGCAGACACAGGGGTACGAGCAGTACTTC
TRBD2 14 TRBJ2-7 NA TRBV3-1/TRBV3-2 CASSQRLAGVEQYF TGTGCCAGCAGCCAACGACTAGCGGGAGTCGAGCAGTACTTC
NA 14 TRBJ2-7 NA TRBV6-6 CASSYSDNSYEQYF TGTGCCAGCAGTTACTCGGACAACTCCTACGAGCAGTACTTC
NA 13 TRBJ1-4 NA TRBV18 CASSPPEGVKLFF TGTGCCAGCTCACCACCGGAAGGAGTAAAACTGTTTTTT
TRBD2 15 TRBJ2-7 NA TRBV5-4 CASSLRREVGYEQYF TGTGCCAGCAGCTTGAGGCGGGAGGTGGGCTACGAGCAGTACTTC
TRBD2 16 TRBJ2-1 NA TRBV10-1 CASSDYTGTSVNEQFF TGCGCCAGCAGTGATTACACCGGGACTAGCGTCAATGAGCAGTTCTTC
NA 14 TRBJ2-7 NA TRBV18 CASSGQTLAYEQYF TGTGCCAGCTCAGGACAAACCTTAGCCTACGAGCAGTACTTC
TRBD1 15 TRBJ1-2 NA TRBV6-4 CASRLQGKGLYGYTF TGTGCCAGCAGGCTACAGGGGAAGGGGCTCTATGGCTACACCTTC
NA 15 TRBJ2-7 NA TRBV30 CAWSKLGVRGYEQYF TGTGCCTGGAGTAAGTTAGGCGTCCGGGGCTACGAGCAGTACTTC
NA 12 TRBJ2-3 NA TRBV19 CASIGNTDTQYF TGTGCCAGTATCGGGAACACAGATACGCAGTATTTT